The clone carrying this T cell receptor (beta chain) was seen more than once but under ten times. This record belongs to a study of blood T cell repertoires in COVID-19. Whole-study context: Material from acute and convalescent COVID-19 was sourced from the United States, Italy and Spain. T cells, B-cell-depleted T cells, or PBMCs supplied cDNA or gDNA.

The germline V gene encodes CDR1 SGHTA and CDR2 FQGTGA. The length of the CDR3 is 14 residues. V trimming: 5 bases; J trimming: 5 bases; junction bases outside the gene matches: 6. In the original analysis: How many nucleated cells were present was estimated from reference gene primer amplification. TCRdb keeps only in-frame clones here, not all; method: immunoSEQ multiplex PCR. V and J calls and clone size follow that table, whereas D and trimming were derived from the DNA. The sample lists around 200,000 clones; approximately 87% were seen once. The source material was peripheral blood. This clonotype was sampled from a woman between 18 and 30 years old who had recovered from COVID-19. J is TRBJ2-1 and V is TRBV7-3; 7 bases map to TRBD1. The CDR3 DNA sequence: TGTGCCAGCAGCGCACTCGGGACAGACAATGAGCAGTTCTTC. Amino acids: CASSALGTDNEQFF.